The 12 T cell receptor beta chains given below trace back to one sample, sequenced in a study of Graves' ophthalmopathy and Graves' hyperthyroidism. Scientists amplified the TCR beta CDR3 regions from RNA transcripts. An initial RT-PCR round employing HTBI primers preceded a second-round multiplex PCR. MiXCR was run by TCRdb on the multiplex PCR reads, yielding one entry per CDR3 protein. Counted here are 360,000 or so distinct CDR3 sequences, approximately 16% occurring once; the ten biggest clones make up roughly 1.5%. Sequenced input: peripheral blood. The receptors shown here come from a woman under 30 with Graves' ophthalmopathy.

V gene TRBV2 combines with J gene TRBJ1-1, with 8 positions matching TRBD1. CDR3 length equals 14 residues. Germline V CDR1 and CDR2: SNHLY, FYNNEI. After removal of 6 bases from V and 4 bases from J, the junction contained 7 bases not matched to a gene. CDR3 sequence (DNA): TGTGCCAGCAGGGACAGGGAGCATTCCACTGAAGCTTTCTTT. It codes for CASRDREHSTEAFF.

Turning to this clonotype: Germline and junction disagree at one end, which may indicate a read error. The rearrangement uses TRBV28 and TRBJ2-4, with TRBD1 matching over 9 bases. Germline V gene sequence: CDR1 MDHEN, CDR2 SYDVKM. The CDR3 is 17 amino acids. CDR3 in amino acids: CASRLGTGYLAKDIRYF. CDR3 sequence (DNA): TGTGCCAGCAGGCTTGGGACAGGGTACCTAGCCAAAGACATTCGGTACTTC.

This clonotype was counted many times. The V gene is TRBV7-2, the J gene TRBJ1-1; 9 bases are a match to TRBD1. After removal of 5 bases from V and 3 bases from J, the junction contained 7 bases not matched to a gene. The CDR3 extends over 15 amino acids. CDR1 and CDR2 (germline): SGHTA, FQGNSA. Here the CDR3 DNA reads TGTGCCAGCAGCACCACAGGGGGCGCGTACACTGAAGCTTTCTTT. Residues: CASSTTGGAYTEAFF.

The table lists this clonotype with many counts. This sequence joins TRBV5-1 and TRBJ2-7; D not resolved. Trimming stripped 4 bases from V and 0 bases from J, with 5 bases between. CDR1 and CDR2 (germline): SGHRS, YFSETQ. The length of the CDR3 is 12 residues. The DNA of the CDR3 is TGCGCCAGCAGCGTGAACTCCTACGAGCAGTACGTC. It yields the protein CASSVNSYEQYV.

In this sample, this clonotype turned up many times. The chain has TRBV6-1 and TRBJ2-7; 9 nucleotides line up with TRBD1. Germline loops: CDR1 MNHNS, CDR2 SASEGT. This CDR3 is built from 15 residues. J lost 5 bases, V lost 5 bases, and 10 bases had no gene match. CDR3: CASSPPGTGSNEQYF. CDR3 sequence (DNA): TGTGCCAGCAGTCCACCTGGGACAGGGAGCAACGAGCAGTACTTC.

In DNA form, the CDR3 reads TGTGCCAGCAGCCCGTTCGGGCGTCAAGAGACCCAGTACTTC. Amino acids: CASSPFGRQETQYF. This chain uses TRBV7-2 with TRBJ2-5; D unclear. This CDR3 spans 14 amino acids. CDR1 SGHTA and CDR2 FQGNSA come from the germline V gene. The ends were cut back, 5 bases at V and 2 bases at J, with 12 bases in the middle.

The CDR3 sequence is CASSLSHRQGVGEKLFF. The CDR3 region has the DNA TGTGCCAGCAGCTTATCACATCGGCAGGGTGTAGGGGAAAAACTGTTTTTT. The genes are TRBV7-8 and TRBJ1-4, with D perhaps TRBD1 (5 bases). The CDR3 spans 17 residues. From germline, CDR1 is SGHVS and CDR2 FQNEAQ. V was pared by 2 bases and J by 8 bases, with 21 bases between.

This clonotype was counted at least ten times. The chain joins TRBV27 to TRBJ2-3, with D unresolved. This CDR3 has 13 amino acids. The V gene lost 8 bases and the J gene lost 2 bases, with 11 bases spanning the gap. The germline CDR1 and CDR2 sequences are MNHEY and SMNVEV (reference sequence). The CDR3 DNA sequence: TGTGCCAGCCGTCCCCCGAACACAGATACGCAGTATTTT. It yields the protein CASRPPNTDTQYF.

There are many counts of this clonotype. The chain recombines TRBV11-2 with TRBJ2-5; no definite D call. Looked up from germline, CDR1 is SGHAT and CDR2 is FQNNGV. The CDR3 has 13 residues. Trimming cost V 0 bases and J 2 bases, with 4 bases left between them. DNA of the CDR3: TGTGCCAGCAGCTTAGAATGGCAAGAGACCCAGTACTTC. Its translation: CASSLEWQETQYF. Full variable domain (missing parts from reference TRBV11-2 and TRBJ2-5): EAGVAQSPRYKIIEKRQSVAFWCNPISGHATLYWYQQILGQGPKLLIQFQNNGVVDDSQLPKDRFSAERLKGVDSTLKIQPAKLEDSAVYLCASSLEWQETQYFGPGTRLLVL.

This clonotype showed up many times. This rearrangement joins TRBV19 to TRBJ2-2, with D perhaps TRBD1 or TRBD2 (5 bases each). Germline values: CDR1 LNHDA, CDR2 SQIVND (reference sequence). V was trimmed by 7 bases and J by 2 bases, leaving 11 bases between them. There are 14 residues in the CDR3. The CDR3 protein is CASTYRTNTGELFF. CDR3 coding DNA: TGTGCCAGTACGTACAGGACTAACACCGGGGAGCTGTTTTTT. Full variable domain (remainder filled in from reference TRBV19 and TRBJ2-2): DGGITQSPKYLFRKEGQNVTLSCEQNLNHDAMYWYRQDPGQGLRLIYYSQIVNDFQKGDIAEGYSVSREKKESFPLTVTSAQKNPTAFYLCASTYRTNTGELFFGEGSRLTVL.

This clonotype was recorded at least ten times. The chain has TRBV30 and TRBJ2-2; TRBD2 agrees at 9 bases. V trimming: 1 base; J trimming: 4 bases; junction bases outside the gene matches: 1. The CDR3 runs to 14 residues. The germline V gene has CDR1 GTSNPN and CDR2 SVGIG (reference sequence). The CDR3 sequence: CAWSGTSATGELFF. Written as DNA, the CDR3 is TGTGCCTGGAGTGGGACTAGCGCCACCGGGGAGCTGTTTTTT. Full variable domain (missing parts from reference TRBV30 and TRBJ2-2): SQTIHQWPATLVQPVGSPLSLECTVEGTSNPNLYWYRQAAGRGLQLLFYSVGIGQISSEVPQNLSASRPQDRQFILSSKKLLLSDSGFYLCAWSGTSATGELFFGEGSRLTVL.

This clonotype appeared once. This chain connects TRBV6-1 to TRBJ2-7; no clear D. The V end lost 8 bases, the J end lost 0 bases, and 8 bases lay between the germline ends. This CDR3 comprises 12 residues. Germline V lookup: CDR1 MNHNS, CDR2 SASEGT. CDR3 sequence (DNA): TGTGCCAGCGGGATTTTCTCCTACGAGCAGTACTTC. Amino acids: CASGIFSYEQYF.